This T cell receptor beta chain was found in a study of cytomegalovirus exposure and HLA in healthy donors. The CDR3 length is 16 residues. Trimming cost V 6 bases and J 8 bases; bases outside gene matches: 13. The germline V gene has CDR1 SGHTA and CDR2 FQGNSA. A multiplex PCR was run with 60 Vbeta primers and 13 Jbeta primers. Method: immunoSEQ multiplex PCR; TCRdb's copy keeps in-frame clones and lacks some. The sample has 95,000 to 130,000 clones; approximately 81% are singletons. The clonotype originates from a woman in her thirties in good health and CMV-seronegative. The chain carries TRBV7-2 and TRBJ1-6, with 7 bases aligning to TRBD1. Sequenced input: PBMCs. As DNA, the CDR3 is TGTGCCAGCAGTTACAAGGGACAGCCAACAGATTCACCCCTCCACTTT. Translation gives CASSYKGQPTDSPLHF. Full variable domain (remainder filled in from reference TRBV7-2 and TRBJ1-6): GAGVSQSPSNKVTEKGKDVELRCDPISGHTALYWYRQSLGQGLEFLIYFQGNSAPDKSGLPSDRFSAERTGGSVSTLTIQRTQQEDSAVYLCASSYKGQPTDSPLHFGNGTRLTVT.